Shown below are 4 T cell receptor beta chains from a single sample sequenced in a study of shared clonotypes between healthy human individuals. CD45RO-negative, CCR7-selected cells formed the naive CD8 fraction, which excluded terminally differentiated effector memory CD45RA+ cells. The data were produced by immunoSEQ multiplex PCR, yet TCRdb's version contains in-frame clones alone and is incomplete. The sample carries about 580,000 clones, about 98% recorded once. The material sequenced was naive CD8+ T cells sorted from blood. These receptors all come from a man aged 30 to 45 in good health.

The chain combines TRBV7-9 with TRBJ2-2; the D gene is possibly TRBD1 (6 bases). Looked up from germline, CDR1 is SEHNR and CDR2 is FQNEAQ (reference sequence). The CDR3 is made up of 14 amino acids. V lost 5 bases to trimming and J lost 8 bases, with 15 bases between them. The CDR3 spells CASSPGHLEGELFF. The CDR3 DNA reads TGTGCCAGCAGCCCGGGACACCTCGAAGGGGAGCTGTTTTTT.

Comments on this clone: The sample contains more than one DNA sequence encoding this CDR3. The CDR3 sequence: CASSASGSPYNEQFF. In DNA form, the CDR3 reads TGTGCCAGCAGCGCTAGCGGGAGTCCCTACAATGAGCAGTTCTTC. The V and J genes are TRBV9 and TRBJ2-1, with 10 bases that match TRBD2. Trimming removed 3 bases from V and 2 bases from J; junction bases left unmatched: 2. The CDR3 length is 15 residues. CDR1 and CDR2 (germline): SGDLS, YYNGEE.

CDR3 in amino acids: CASSASGDLAYEQYF. Written as DNA, the CDR3 is TGTGCCAGCAGCGCTTCCGGGGACTTAGCCTACGAGCAGTACTTC. The V call is TRBV5-5, the J call TRBJ2-7, with a weak D call TRBD2 (6 bases). This CDR3 is built from 15 residues. The germline V gene encodes CDR1 SGHKS and CDR2 YYEKEE (reference sequence). V lost 4 bases, J lost 2 bases, and 16 bases lay in between.

This clone was observed a single time. The chain couples TRBV7-2 to TRBJ1-5, with 9 positions matching TRBD1. The J segment lost 0 bases and the V segment lost 5 bases, leaving 5 bases of the junction unmatched. This CDR3 region has 16 residues. From germline, CDR1 is SGHTA and CDR2 FQGNSA. The CDR3 is CASSMRDRVSNQPQHF. Written as DNA, the CDR3 is TGTGCCAGCAGCATGAGGGACAGGGTTAGCAATCAGCCCCAGCATTTT.